Sequencing of this T cell receptor beta chain was carried out in a study of memory CD4+ T cells and cytomegalovirus serostatus. Study information: Donors were healthy Belgian adults, several CMV seropositive and about two dozen seronegative.

The CDR3 sequence is 11 residues long. The germline V gene encodes CDR1 SGHTS and CDR2 YDEGEE. The V and J ends lost 0 bases and 9 bases respectively, with 7 bases between them. Points on this clone: Its antigen is unknown.

The repertoire was sequenced with immunoSEQ multiplex PCR; TCRdb's copy has only in-frame clones and lacks some. The sample shows 50,000 to 75,000 clones, around 86% of them seen only once. General observations from the study: About 40% of the roughly 160 known CMV-associated TCRbeta sequences appeared in CD4+ memory.

Single viable CD3+CD4+CD8-CD45RO+ cells were sorted as the memory CD4+ T cells. Serum IgG to CMV pp150, pp28, p38 and p52 defined serostatus. CD4+ T cells were isolated by positive magnetic selection. V and J are TRBV5-8 and TRBJ2-7; D gene ambiguous. Sequencing was done on a sample of memory CD4+ T cells from blood. The clonotype comes from an adult in good health and CMV-seronegative. The CDR3 DNA reads TGTGCCAGCAGCTTGGGATTGGGGCAGTACTTC. The encoded protein is CASSLGLGQYF.